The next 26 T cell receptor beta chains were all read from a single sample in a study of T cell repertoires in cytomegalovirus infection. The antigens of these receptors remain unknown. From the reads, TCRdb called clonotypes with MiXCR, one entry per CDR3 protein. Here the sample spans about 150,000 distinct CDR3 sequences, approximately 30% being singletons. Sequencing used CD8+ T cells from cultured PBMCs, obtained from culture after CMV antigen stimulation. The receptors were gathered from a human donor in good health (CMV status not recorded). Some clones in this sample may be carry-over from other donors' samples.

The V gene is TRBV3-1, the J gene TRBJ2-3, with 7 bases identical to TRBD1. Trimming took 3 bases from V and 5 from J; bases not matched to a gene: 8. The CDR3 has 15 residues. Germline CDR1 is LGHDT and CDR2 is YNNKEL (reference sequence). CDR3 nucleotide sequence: TGTGCCAGCAGCCATCGACAGGGAAGCCGAGATACGCAGTATTTT. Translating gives CASSHRQGSRDTQYF.

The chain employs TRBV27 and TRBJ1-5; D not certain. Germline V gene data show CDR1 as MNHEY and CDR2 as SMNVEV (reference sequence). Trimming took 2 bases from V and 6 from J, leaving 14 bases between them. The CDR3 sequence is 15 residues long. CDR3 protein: CASSLIGQTAQPQHF. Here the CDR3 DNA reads TGTGCCAGCAGTTTAATTGGTCAGACGGCTCAGCCCCAGCATTTT.

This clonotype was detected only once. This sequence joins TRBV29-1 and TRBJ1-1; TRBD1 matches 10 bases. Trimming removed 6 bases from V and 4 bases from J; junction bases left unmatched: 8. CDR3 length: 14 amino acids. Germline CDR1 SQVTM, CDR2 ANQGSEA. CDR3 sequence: CSVPRQGAGTEAFF. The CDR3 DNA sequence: TGCAGCGTGCCGAGACAGGGGGCTGGCACTGAAGCTTTCTTT.

The CDR3 region is CASSSSGTSGGLSYEQYF. Here the CDR3 DNA reads TGTGCCAGCAGCTCCTCCGGGACTAGCGGGGGACTTTCCTACGAGCAGTACTTC. The chain employs TRBV7-9 and TRBJ2-7; 14 bases match TRBD2. The CDR3 consists of 18 residues. Trimming took 4 bases from V and 1 from J; bases not matched to a gene: 9. Looked up from germline, CDR1 is SEHNR and CDR2 is FQNEAQ (reference sequence). Using reference TRBV7-9 and TRBJ2-7 for the parts outside the CDR3, the full variable domain is DTGVSQNPRHKITKRGQNVTFRCDPISEHNRLYWYRQTLGQGPEFLTYFQNEAQLEKSRLLSDRFSAERPKGSFSTLEIQRTEQGDSAMYLCASSSSGTSGGLSYEQYFGPGTRLTVT.

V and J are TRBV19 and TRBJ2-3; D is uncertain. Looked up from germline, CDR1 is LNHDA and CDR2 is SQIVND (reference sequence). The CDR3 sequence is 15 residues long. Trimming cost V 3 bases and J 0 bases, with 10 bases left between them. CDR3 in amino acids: CASSIAGESTDTQYF. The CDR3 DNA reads TGTGCCAGTAGTATTGCTGGCGAAAGCACAGATACGCAGTATTTT.

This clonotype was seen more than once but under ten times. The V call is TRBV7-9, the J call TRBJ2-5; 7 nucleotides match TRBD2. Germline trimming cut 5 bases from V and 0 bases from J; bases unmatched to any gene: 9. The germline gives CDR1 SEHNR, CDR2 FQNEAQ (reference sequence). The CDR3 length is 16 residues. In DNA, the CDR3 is TGTGCCAGCAGCCCCCAGAGCGGGGCCCACCAAGAGACCCAGTACTTC. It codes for CASSPQSGAHQETQYF.

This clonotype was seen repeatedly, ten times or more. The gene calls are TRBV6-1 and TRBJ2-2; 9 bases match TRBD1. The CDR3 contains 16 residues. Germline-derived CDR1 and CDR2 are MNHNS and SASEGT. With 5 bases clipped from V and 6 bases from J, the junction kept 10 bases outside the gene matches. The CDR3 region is CASSLTGGLSSGELFF. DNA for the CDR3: TGTGCCAGCAGTTTGACAGGGGGTCTCTCGTCCGGGGAGCTGTTTTTT.

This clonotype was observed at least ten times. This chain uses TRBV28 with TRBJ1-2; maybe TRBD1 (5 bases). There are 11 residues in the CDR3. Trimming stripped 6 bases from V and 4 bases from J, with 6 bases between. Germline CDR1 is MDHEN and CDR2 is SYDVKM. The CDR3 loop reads CASRDSYGYTF. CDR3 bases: TGTGCCAGCAGAGACAGCTATGGCTACACCTTC.

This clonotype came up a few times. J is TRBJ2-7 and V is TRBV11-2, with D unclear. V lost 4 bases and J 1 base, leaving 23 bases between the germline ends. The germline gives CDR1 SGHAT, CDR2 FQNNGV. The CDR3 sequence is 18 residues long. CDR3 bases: TGTGCCAGCAGCTCCCTCCGTAGAAGATTTGGATTTTCCTACGAGCAGTACTTC. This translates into CASSSLRRRFGFSYEQYF.

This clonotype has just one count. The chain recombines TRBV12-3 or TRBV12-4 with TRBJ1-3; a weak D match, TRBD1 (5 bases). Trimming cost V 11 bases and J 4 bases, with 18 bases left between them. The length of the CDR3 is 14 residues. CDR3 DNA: TGTGCCTCTGTAGCGAAGGGGTGGGGAAACACCATATATTTT. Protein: CASVAKGWGNTIYF.

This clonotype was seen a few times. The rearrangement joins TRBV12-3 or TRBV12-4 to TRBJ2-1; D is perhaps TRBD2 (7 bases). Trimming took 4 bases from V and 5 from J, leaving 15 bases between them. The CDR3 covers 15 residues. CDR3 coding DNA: TGTGCCAGCAGTTATAAGGGGGGGGCCCACAATGAGCAGTTCTTC. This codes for CASSYKGGAHNEQFF.

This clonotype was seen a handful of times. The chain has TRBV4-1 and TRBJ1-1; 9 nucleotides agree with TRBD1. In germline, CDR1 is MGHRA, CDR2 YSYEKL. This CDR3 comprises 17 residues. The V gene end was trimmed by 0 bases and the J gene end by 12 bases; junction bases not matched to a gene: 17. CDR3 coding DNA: TGCGCCAGCAGCCAAGACCGGGGGGCCTTACAGGGACAGGGAACTTTCTTT. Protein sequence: CASSQDRGALQGQGTFF.

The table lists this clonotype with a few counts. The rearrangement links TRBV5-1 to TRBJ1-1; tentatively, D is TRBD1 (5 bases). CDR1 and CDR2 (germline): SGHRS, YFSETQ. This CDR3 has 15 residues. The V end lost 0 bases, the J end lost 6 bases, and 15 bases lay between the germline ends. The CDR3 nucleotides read TGCGCCAGCAGCTTGGTAGGTCGGGGCGCCGCTGAAGCTTTCTTT. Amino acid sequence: CASSLVGRGAAEAFF. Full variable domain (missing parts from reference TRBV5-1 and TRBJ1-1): KAGVTQTPRYLIKTRGQQVTLSCSPISGHRSVSWYQQTPGQGLQFLFEYFSETQRNKGNFPGRFSGRQFSNSRSEMNVSTLELGDSALYLCASSLVGRGAAEAFFGQGTRLTVV.

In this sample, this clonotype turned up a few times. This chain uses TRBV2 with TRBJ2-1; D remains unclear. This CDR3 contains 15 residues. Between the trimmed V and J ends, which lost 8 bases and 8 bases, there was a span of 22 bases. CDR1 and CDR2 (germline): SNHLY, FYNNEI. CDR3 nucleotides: TGTGCCAGCGAAACGATCTCCAAATCGTTCGATGAGCAGTTCTTC. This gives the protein CASETISKSFDEQFF.

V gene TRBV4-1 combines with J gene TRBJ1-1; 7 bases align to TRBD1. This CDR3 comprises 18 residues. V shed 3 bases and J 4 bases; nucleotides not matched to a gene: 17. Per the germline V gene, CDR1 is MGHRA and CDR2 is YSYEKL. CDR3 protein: CASSQVEWDRPVPTEAFF. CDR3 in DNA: TGCGCCAGCAGCCAGGTAGAATGGGACAGACCGGTACCCACTGAAGCTTTCTTT.

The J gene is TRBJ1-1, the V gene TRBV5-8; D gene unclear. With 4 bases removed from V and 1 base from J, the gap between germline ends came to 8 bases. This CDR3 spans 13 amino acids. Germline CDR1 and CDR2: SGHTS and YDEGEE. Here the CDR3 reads CASSTRGNTEAFF. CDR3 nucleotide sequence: TGTGCCAGCAGCACCCGCGGGAACACTGAAGCTTTCTTT.

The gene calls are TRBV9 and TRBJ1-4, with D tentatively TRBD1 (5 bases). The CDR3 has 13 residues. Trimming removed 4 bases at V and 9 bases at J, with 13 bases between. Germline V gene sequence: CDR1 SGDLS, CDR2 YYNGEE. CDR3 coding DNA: TGTGCCAGCAGCCCCCCCGGGGGACAAAAACTGTTTTTT. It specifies CASSPPGGQKLFF.

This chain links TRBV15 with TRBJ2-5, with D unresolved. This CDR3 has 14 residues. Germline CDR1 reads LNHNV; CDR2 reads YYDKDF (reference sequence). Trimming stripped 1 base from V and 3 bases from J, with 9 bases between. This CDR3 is CATSRGKGEETQYF. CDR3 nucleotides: TGTGCCACCAGCAGAGGTAAAGGAGAAGAGACCCAGTACTTC. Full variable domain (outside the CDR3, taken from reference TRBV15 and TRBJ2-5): DAMVIQNPRYQVTQFGKPVTLSCSQTLNHNVMYWYQQKSSQAPKLLFHYYDKDFNNEADTPDNFQSRRPNTSFCFLDIRSPGLGDTAMYLCATSRGKGEETQYFGPGTRLLVL.

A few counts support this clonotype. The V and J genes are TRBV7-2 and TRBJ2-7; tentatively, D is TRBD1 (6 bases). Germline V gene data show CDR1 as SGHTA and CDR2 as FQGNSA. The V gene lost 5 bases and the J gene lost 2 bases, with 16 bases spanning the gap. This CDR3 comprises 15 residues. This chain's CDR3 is CASSTGHVLTYEQYF. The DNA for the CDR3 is TGTGCCAGCAGCACGGGACATGTACTAACCTACGAGCAGTACTTC. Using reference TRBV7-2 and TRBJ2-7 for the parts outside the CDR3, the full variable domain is GAGVSQSPSNKVTEKGKDVELRCDPISGHTALYWYRQSLGQGLEFLIYFQGNSAPDKSGLPSDRFSAERTGGSVSTLTIQRTQQEDSAVYLCASSTGHVLTYEQYFGPGTRLTVT.

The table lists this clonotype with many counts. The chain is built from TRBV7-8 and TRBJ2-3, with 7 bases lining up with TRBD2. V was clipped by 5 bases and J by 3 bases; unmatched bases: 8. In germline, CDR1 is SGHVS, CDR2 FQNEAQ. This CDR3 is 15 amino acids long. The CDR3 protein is CASSDLAALTDTQYF. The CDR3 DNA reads TGTGCCAGCAGCGATCTAGCGGCCTTGACAGATACGCAGTATTTT. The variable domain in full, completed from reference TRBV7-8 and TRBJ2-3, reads GAGVSQSPRYKVAKRGQDVALRCDPISGHVSLFWYQQALGQGPEFLTYFQNEAQLDKSGLPSDRFFAERPEGSVSTLKIQRTQQEDSAVYLCASSDLAALTDTQYFGPGTRLTVL.

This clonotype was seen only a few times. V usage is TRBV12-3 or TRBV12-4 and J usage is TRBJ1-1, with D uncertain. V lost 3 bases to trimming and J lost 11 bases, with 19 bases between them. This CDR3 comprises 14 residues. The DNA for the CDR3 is TGTGCCAGCAGTTTTTCTCGGGGAGGGTTATGGGCTTTCTTT. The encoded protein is CASSFSRGGLWAFF.

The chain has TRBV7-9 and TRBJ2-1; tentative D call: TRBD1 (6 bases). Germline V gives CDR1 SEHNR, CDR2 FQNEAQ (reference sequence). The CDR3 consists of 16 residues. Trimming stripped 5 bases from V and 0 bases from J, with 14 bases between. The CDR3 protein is CASSATDRISYNEQFF. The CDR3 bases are TGTGCCAGCAGCGCAACAGACAGGATCTCCTACAATGAGCAGTTCTTC.

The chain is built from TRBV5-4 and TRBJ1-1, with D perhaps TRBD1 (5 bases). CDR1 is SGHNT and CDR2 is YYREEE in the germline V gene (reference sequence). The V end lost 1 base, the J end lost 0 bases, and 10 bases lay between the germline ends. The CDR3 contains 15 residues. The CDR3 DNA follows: TGTGCCAGCAGCTTGTGGGGCGGGATGAACACTGAAGCTTTCTTT. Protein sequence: CASSLWGGMNTEAFF.

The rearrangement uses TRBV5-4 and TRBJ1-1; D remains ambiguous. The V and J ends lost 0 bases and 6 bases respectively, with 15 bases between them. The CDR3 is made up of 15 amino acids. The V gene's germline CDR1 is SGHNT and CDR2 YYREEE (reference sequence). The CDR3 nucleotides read TGTGCCAGCAGCTTGGATGAGGGTAGAACTTCTGAAGCTTTCTTT. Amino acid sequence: CASSLDEGRTSEAFF.

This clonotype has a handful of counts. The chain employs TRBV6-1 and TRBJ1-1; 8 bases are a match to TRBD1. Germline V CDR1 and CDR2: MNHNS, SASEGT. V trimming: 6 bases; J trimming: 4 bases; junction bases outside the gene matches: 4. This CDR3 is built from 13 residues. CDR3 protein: CASRADRGTEAFF. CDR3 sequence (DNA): TGTGCCAGCAGAGCAGACAGGGGCACTGAAGCTTTCTTT.

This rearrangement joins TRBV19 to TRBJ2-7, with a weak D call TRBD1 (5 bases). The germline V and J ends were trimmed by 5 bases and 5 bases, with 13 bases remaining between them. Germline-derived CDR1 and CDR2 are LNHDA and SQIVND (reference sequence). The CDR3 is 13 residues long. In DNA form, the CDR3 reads TGTGCCAGTAGTGTATCAGGGATCCACGAGCAGTACTTC. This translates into CASSVSGIHEQYF. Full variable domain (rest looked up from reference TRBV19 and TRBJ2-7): DGGITQSPKYLFRKEGQNVTLSCEQNLNHDAMYWYRQDPGQGLRLIYYSQIVNDFQKGDIAEGYSVSREKKESFPLTVTSAQKNPTAFYLCASSVSGIHEQYFGPGTRLTVT.